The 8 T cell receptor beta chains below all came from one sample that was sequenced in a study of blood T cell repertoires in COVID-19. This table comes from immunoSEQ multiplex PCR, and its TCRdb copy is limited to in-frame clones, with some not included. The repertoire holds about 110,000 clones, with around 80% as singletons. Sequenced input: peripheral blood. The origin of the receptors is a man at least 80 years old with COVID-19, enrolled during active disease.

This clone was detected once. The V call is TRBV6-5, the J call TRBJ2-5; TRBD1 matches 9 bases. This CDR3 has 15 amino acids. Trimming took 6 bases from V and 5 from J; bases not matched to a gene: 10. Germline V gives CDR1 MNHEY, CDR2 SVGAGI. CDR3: CASSPPGQGPETQYF. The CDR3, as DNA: TGTGCCAGCAGCCCCCCGGGACAGGGACCGGAGACCCAGTACTTC.

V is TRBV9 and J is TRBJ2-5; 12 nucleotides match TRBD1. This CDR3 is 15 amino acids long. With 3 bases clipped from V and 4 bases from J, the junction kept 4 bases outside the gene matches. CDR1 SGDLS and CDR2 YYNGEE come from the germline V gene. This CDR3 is CASSGGQGAGETQYF. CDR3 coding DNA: TGTGCCAGCAGCGGGGGACAGGGGGCGGGAGAGACCCAGTACTTC.

Written as DNA, the CDR3 is TGTGCCAGCTCACGAGGCAGGGACAACGAGCAGTACTTC. It specifies CASSRGRDNEQYF. The chain combines TRBV18 with TRBJ2-7; the D gene is possibly TRBD1 (6 bases). Trimming took 4 bases from V and 5 from J, leaving 12 bases between them. This CDR3 region has 13 residues. The germline V gene encodes CDR1 KGHSH and CDR2 LQKENI.

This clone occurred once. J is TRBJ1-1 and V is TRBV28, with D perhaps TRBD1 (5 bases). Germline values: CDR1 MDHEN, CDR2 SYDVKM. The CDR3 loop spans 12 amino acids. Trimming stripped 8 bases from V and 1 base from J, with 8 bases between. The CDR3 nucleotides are TGTGCCAGCTCCAGGGCGAACACTGAAGCTTTCTTT. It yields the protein CASSRANTEAFF.

CDR3 in amino acids: CASSLELAGVGAGELFF. The CDR3 DNA is TGTGCCAGCAGCTTAGAACTAGCGGGAGTAGGGGCCGGGGAGCTGTTTTTT. The V gene is TRBV11-2, the J gene TRBJ2-2; 11 bases line up with TRBD2. Germline CDR1 SGHAT, CDR2 FQNNGV. The CDR3 loop spans 17 amino acids. V lost 0 bases to trimming and J lost 6 bases; unmatched junction nucleotides: 6.

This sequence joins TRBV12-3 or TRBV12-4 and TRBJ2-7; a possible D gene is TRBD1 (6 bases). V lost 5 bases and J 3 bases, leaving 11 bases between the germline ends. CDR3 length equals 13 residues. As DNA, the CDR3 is TGTGCCAGCAGTATGGGACACGACTACGAGCAGTACTTC. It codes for CASSMGHDYEQYF.

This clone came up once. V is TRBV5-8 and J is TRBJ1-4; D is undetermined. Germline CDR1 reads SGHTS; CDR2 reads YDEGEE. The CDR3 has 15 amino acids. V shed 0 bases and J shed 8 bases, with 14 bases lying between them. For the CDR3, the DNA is TGTGCCAGCAGCTTGGAGGGTAGGGAGGGCGAAAAACTGTTTTTT. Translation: CASSLEGREGEKLFF.

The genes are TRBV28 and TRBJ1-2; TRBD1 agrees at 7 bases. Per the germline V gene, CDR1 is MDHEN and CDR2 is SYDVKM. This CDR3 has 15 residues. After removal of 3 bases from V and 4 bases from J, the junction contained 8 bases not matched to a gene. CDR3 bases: TGTGCCAGCAGTTTTCTCTTAGGGGGCAGCTATGGCTACACCTTC. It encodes CASSFLLGGSYGYTF.